The 23 T cell receptor beta chains below were found in one sample sequenced in a study of CD8 T cells in Susac syndrome. The RNA, about 0.5 to 1 ug, was put through reverse transcription using random hexamers. TCRdb analysed the immunoSEQ multiplex PCR reads with MiXCR anew, one entry per CDR3 protein. The sample has approximately 280,000 distinct CDR3 sequences; roughly 84% are singletons. Sequencing input: CD8+ T cells from PBMCs. These receptors came from a human donor with multiple sclerosis.

The chain has TRBV30 and TRBJ2-1, with no clear D. The CDR3 has 11 residues. Deletions cut 0 bases from V and 10 bases from J, with 7 bases between. The germline V gene encodes CDR1 GTSNPN and CDR2 SVGIG (reference sequence). The chain's CDR3 is CAWSVIGEQFF. CDR3 coding DNA: TGTGCCTGGAGTGTAATCGGCGAGCAGTTCTTC. Full variable domain (outside the CDR3, taken from reference TRBV30 and TRBJ2-1): SQTIHQWPATLVQPVGSPLSLECTVEGTSNPNLYWYRQAAGRGLQLLFYSVGIGQISSEVPQNLSASRPQDRQFILSSKKLLLSDSGFYLCAWSVIGEQFFGPGTRLTVL.

This clonotype was counted a single time. The chain recombines TRBV12-3 or TRBV12-4 with TRBJ2-5, with 7 bases fitting TRBD1. V shed 3 bases and J 0 bases; nucleotides not matched to a gene: 13. This CDR3 is built from 18 residues. CDR3 in DNA: TGTGCCAGCAGTTTCCCTTACAGGGGACCTCCGTACCAAGAGACCCAGTACTTC. This gives the protein CASSFPYRGPPYQETQYF.

The gene calls are TRBV6-5 and TRBJ1-6, with 9 bases lining up with TRBD1. Per germline, CDR1 MNHEY and CDR2 SVGAGI. V trimming: 1 base; J trimming: 7 bases; junction bases outside the gene matches: 5. CDR3 length: 16 amino acids. CDR3: CASSYFWTGDNSPLHF. The CDR3 DNA reads as TGTGCCAGCAGTTACTTTTGGACAGGGGACAATTCACCCCTCCACTTT.

This sequence joins TRBV15 and TRBJ2-2; TRBD1 matches 12 bases. Germline CDR1 is LNHNV and CDR2 is YYDKDF (reference sequence). The V segment lost 0 bases and the J segment 5 bases; nucleotides outside the gene matches: 4. This CDR3 has 17 amino acids. CDR3 sequence: CATSRDRGQGATGELFF. For the CDR3, the DNA is TGTGCCACCAGCAGAGATAGGGGACAGGGGGCGACCGGGGAGCTGTTTTTT.

The V gene is TRBV13, the J gene TRBJ2-7; 8 bases match TRBD2. Unmatched junction bases numbered 3, after V lost 3 bases and J lost 5 bases. This CDR3 comprises 13 residues. In germline, CDR1 is PRHDT, CDR2 FYEKMQ (reference sequence). CDR3 bases: TGTGCCAGCAGCTTGCCTAGCGGGCACGAGCAGTACTTC. Translation gives CASSLPSGHEQYF.

The chain uses TRBV18 and TRBJ2-6; a weak D match, TRBD1 (6 bases). Germline CDR1 and CDR2: KGHSH and LQKENI. The CDR3 is made up of 18 amino acids. Trimming shortened V by 3 bases and J by 0 bases, and 15 bases separated the two germline ends. CDR3 protein: CASSPPRGHYSGANVLTF. The DNA for the CDR3 is TGTGCCAGCTCACCTCCCAGGGGCCACTACTCTGGGGCCAACGTCCTGACTTTC.

The chain links TRBV15 to TRBJ1-1, with D possibly matching TRBD1 (5 bases). V was pared by 3 bases and J by 5 bases, with 13 bases between. Germline V gene data show CDR1 as LNHNV and CDR2 as YYDKDF (reference sequence). The CDR3 runs to 14 residues. Written as DNA, the CDR3 is TGTGCCACCAGCAGTAACAGGAGAGGGACTGAAGCTTTCTTT. Translation gives CATSSNRRGTEAFF.

This chain links TRBV13 with TRBJ2-1; no definite D call. This CDR3 has 16 amino acids. Between the trimmed V and J ends, which lost 2 bases and 0 bases, there was a span of 11 bases. Per germline, CDR1 PRHDT and CDR2 FYEKMQ (reference sequence). CDR3 DNA: TGTGCCAGCAGCTTACCGGCGGTAGGCTCCTACAATGAGCAGTTCTTC. Protein product: CASSLPAVGSYNEQFF.

The chain carries TRBV19 and TRBJ1-1, with D maybe TRBD1 (5 bases). CDR3 length equals 12 residues. Germline V lookup: CDR1 LNHDA, CDR2 SQIVND (reference sequence). V was pared by 10 bases and J by 1 base, with 10 bases between. In nucleotides, the CDR3 is TGTGCCACCTCGACAGCGAACACTGAAGCTTTCTTT. Protein: CATSTANTEAFF.

The chain uses TRBV7-9 and TRBJ2-7; perhaps D is TRBD1 or TRBD2 (5 bases each). Germline CDR1 is SEHNR and CDR2 is FQNEAQ (reference sequence). This CDR3 has 16 residues. The V gene lost 3 bases and the J gene lost 2 bases, with 17 bases spanning the gap. The CDR3 DNA is TGTGCCAGCAGCTTCGGACTGCGGAAGGGGACCTACGAGCAGTACTTC. It encodes CASSFGLRKGTYEQYF.

With respect to this clonotype: One junction end disagrees with the germline gene, perhaps due to a read error. The rearrangement links TRBV7-7 to TRBJ2-2; TRBD2 matches 13 bases. The CDR3 has 18 amino acids. CDR1 is SSHAT and CDR2 is FNYEAQ in the germline V gene (reference sequence). DNA of the CDR3: TGTGCTAGCAGTCCAACTAGCGGGAGGGCCTTGAACACCGGGGAGCTGTTTTTT. Translating gives CASSPTSGRALNTGELFF.

V gene TRBV10-3 combines with J gene TRBJ2-3; a weak D match, TRBD2 (5 bases). Trimming pared 3 bases from V and 1 base from J, leaving 11 bases between. This CDR3 is built from 15 residues. Per germline, CDR1 ENHRY and CDR2 SYGVKD. This chain's CDR3 is CAISEGGPRTDTQYF. For the CDR3, the DNA is TGTGCCATCAGTGAAGGAGGCCCGCGCACAGATACGCAGTATTTT.

This clonotype occurred once. The J gene is TRBJ2-3, the V gene TRBV13; TRBD2 agrees at 8 bases. The CDR3 has 14 amino acids. The V gene's germline CDR1 is PRHDT and CDR2 FYEKMQ (reference sequence). V dropped 7 bases and J dropped 8; count of bases not matched to a gene: 11. The CDR3 DNA sequence: TGTGCCAGCACGTTAGCGGGAACGACGGGTACGCAGTATTTT. Translation gives CASTLAGTTGTQYF.

J is TRBJ1-4 and V is TRBV7-8, with 12 positions matching TRBD1. Germline V CDR1 and CDR2: SGHVS, FQNEAQ. The CDR3 is 20 amino acids. Germline trimming cut 5 bases from V and 0 bases from J; bases unmatched to any gene: 13. The CDR3 DNA reads TGTGCCAGCAGCCAACTCCGGGACAGGGGGCGGATTGCAACTAATGAAAAACTGTTTTTT. Protein sequence: CASSQLRDRGRIATNEKLFF.

This chain uses TRBV9 with TRBJ2-7; 10 bases line up with TRBD2. V was clipped by 3 bases and J by 4 bases; unmatched bases: 7. Germline CDR1 SGDLS, CDR2 YYNGEE. The CDR3 totals 15 residues. The CDR3 DNA reads as TGTGCCAGCAGCGCGAGGACTAGCGGACAATACGAGCAGTACTTC. Translated, it gives CASSARTSGQYEQYF.

The CDR3 DNA is TGTGCCAGCAGTTTATGGGACAACTACGAGCAGTACTTC. Protein sequence: CASSLWDNYEQYF. The rearrangement joins TRBV28 to TRBJ2-7; weak D call: TRBD1 (5 bases). This CDR3 contains 13 residues. The V gene lost 0 bases and the J gene lost 3 bases, with 6 bases spanning the gap. The germline CDR1 and CDR2 sequences are MDHEN and SYDVKM.

V and J are TRBV19 and TRBJ2-2; D uncertain. The CDR3 totals 14 residues. CDR1 and CDR2 (germline): LNHDA, SQIVND (reference sequence). V was shortened by 1 base and J by 5 bases, with 8 bases between the two germline ends. The CDR3 loop reads CASSIGGSTGELFF. CDR3 DNA sequence: TGTGCCAGTAGTATAGGAGGCTCGACCGGGGAGCTGTTTTTT.

The chain is built from TRBV7-9 and TRBJ2-7; D is undetermined. Trimming stripped 1 base from V and 6 bases from J, with 13 bases between. Germline V gives CDR1 SEHNR, CDR2 FQNEAQ (reference sequence). The CDR3 sequence is 14 residues long. DNA for the CDR3: TGTGCCAGCAGCTTAGTTACCAGTCTCGCCGAGCAGTACTTC. Protein: CASSLVTSLAEQYF.

This sequence joins TRBV12-3 or TRBV12-4 and TRBJ2-2; tentatively, D is TRBD2 (5 bases). CDR3 length: 14 residues. Trimming removed 3 bases at V and 2 bases at J, with 7 bases between. CDR3: CASSLASNTGELFF. DNA for the CDR3: TGTGCCAGCAGTTTGGCTAGCAACACCGGGGAGCTGTTTTTT.

The chain joins TRBV9 to TRBJ1-1; possibly TRBD1 for D (6 bases). Trimming took off 3 bases at V and 5 bases at J, with 11 bases between the two ends. This CDR3 spans 13 amino acids. Germline CDR1 SGDLS, CDR2 YYNGEE. CDR3 coding DNA: TGTGCCAGCAGCGGTGGTAGGGGGACTGAAGCTTTCTTT. Its protein product is CASSGGRGTEAFF.

The V and J genes are TRBV5-1 and TRBJ2-1; D perhaps matches TRBD2 (5 bases). The V end was cut by 2 bases, the J end by 2 bases, with 11 bases between. The germline gives CDR1 SGHRS, CDR2 YFSETQ. This CDR3 spans 15 amino acids. The DNA of the CDR3 is TGCGCCAGCAGCTTACGTAGCGAGGCCTACAATGAGCAGTTCTTC. This encodes CASSLRSEAYNEQFF.

CDR3 amino acids: CSGGTGDFNEQFF. The CDR3 DNA reads TGCAGCGGGGGGACAGGGGACTTCAATGAGCAGTTCTTC. This chain links TRBV29-1 with TRBJ2-1, with 10 bases identical to TRBD1. Germline V gene sequence: CDR1 SQVTM, CDR2 ANQGSEA. The V and J ends lost 7 bases and 6 bases, in that order; junction bases with no gene match: 6. This CDR3 contains 13 residues.

In DNA form, the CDR3 reads TGCAGTGCCCGCTCGGGTAAATTTCATCCACCCCTCCACTTT. Protein product: CSARSGKFHPPLHF. The chain is built from TRBV20-1 and TRBJ1-6; no reliable D call. Germline lookup yields CDR1 DFQATT and CDR2 SNEGSKA (reference sequence). The CDR3 is 14 amino acids. V lost 6 bases and J 11 bases, leaving 20 bases between the germline ends.